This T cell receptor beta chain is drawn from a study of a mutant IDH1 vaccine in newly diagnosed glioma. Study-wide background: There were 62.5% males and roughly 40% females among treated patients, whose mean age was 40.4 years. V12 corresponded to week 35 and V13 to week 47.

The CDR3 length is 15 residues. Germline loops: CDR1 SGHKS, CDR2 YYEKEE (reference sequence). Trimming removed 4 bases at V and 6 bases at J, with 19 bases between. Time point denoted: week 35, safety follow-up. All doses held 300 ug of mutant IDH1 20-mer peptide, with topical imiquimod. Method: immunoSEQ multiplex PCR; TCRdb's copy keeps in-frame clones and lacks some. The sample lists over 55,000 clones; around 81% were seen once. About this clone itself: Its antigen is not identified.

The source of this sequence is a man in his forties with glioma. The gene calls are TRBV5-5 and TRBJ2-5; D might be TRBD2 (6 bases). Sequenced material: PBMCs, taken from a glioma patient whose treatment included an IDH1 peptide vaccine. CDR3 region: CASSPGGAGLKTQYF. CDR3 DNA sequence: TGTGCCAGCAGCCCAGGAGGGGCGGGGTTAAAGACCCAGTACTTC. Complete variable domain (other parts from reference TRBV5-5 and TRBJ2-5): DAGVTQSPTHLIKTRGQQVTLRCSPISGHKSVSWYQQVLGQGPQFIFQYYEKEERGRGNFPDRFSARQFPNYSSELNVNALLLGDSALYLCASSPGGAGLKTQYFGPGTRLLVL.